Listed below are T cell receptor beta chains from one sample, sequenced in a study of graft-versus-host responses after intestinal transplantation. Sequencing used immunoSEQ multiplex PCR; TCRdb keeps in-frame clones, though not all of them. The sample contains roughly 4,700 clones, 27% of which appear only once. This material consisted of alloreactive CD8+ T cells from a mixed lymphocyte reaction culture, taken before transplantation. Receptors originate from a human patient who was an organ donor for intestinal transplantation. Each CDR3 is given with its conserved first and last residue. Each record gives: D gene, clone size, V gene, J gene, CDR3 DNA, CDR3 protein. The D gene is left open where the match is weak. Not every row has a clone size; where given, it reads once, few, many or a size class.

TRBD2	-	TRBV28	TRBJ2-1	TGTGCCAGCAGTCCTCTCCGGCTGGAGGGGTTCGATGGAGAGACCCCTAACACTAGCGGGAGGAGGTTCTTC	CASSPLRLEGFDGETPNTSGRRFF
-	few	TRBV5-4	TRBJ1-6	TGCGCCAGCAGCCAAGATATGGCAGGGGATAATTCACCCCTCCACTTT	CASSQDMAGDNSPLHF
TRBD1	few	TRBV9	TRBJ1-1	TGTGCCAGCAGCCGGGGGACAGGGGACTACACTGAAGCTTTCTTT	CASSRGTGDYTEAFF
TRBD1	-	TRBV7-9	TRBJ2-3	TGTGCCAGCAGCTTAGAACAGGGGATAGATACGCAGTATTTT	CASSLEQGIDTQYF
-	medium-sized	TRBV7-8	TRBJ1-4	TGTGCCAGCAGCTTAGACAGGGCCATGGGGAGTGAAAAACTGTTTTTT	CASSLDRAMGSEKLFF
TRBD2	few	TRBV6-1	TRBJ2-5	TGTGCCAGCAGTGAACTAGCGGGGGGGCAAGAGACCCAGTACTTC	CASSELAGGQETQYF
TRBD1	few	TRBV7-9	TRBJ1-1	TGTGCCAGCAGCAACCGCAGACAGGGTTTCACTGAAGCTTTCTTT	CASSNRRQGFTEAFF
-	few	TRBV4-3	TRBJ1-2	TGCGCCAGCAGCCAAGTCCGGGGGGAAGGCTATGGCTACACCTTC	CASSQVRGEGYGYTF
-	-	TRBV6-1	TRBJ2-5	TGTGCCAGCAGTGAAATCTACCAGGGCCAAGAGACCCAGTACTTC	CASSEIYQGQETQYF
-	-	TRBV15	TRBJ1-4	TGTGCCACCAGCAGAGATTGGATACTATTTAGTGAAAAACTGTTTTTT	CATSRDWILFSEKLFF
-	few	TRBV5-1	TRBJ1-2	TGCGCCAGCAGCTCAACCACTACTCAGGGGTCCCTTTATGGCTACACCTTC	CASSSTTTQGSLYGYTF
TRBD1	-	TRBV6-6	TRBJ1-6	TGTGCCAGCAGGAACCGGGACAGGGGGCTTTCACCCCTCCACTTT	CASRNRDRGLSPLHF
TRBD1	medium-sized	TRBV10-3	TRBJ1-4	TGTGCCATCGACAGGGTTAAGCACCCTAATGAAAAACTGTTTTTT	CAIDRVKHPNEKLFF
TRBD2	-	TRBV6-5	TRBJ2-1	TGTGCCAGCAGTTTCGGGACTAGTGGCTATGAGCAGTTCTTC	CASSFGTSGYEQFF
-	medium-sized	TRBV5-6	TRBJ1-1	TGTGCCAGCAGCTCCACTCCAAAAGACACTGAAGCTTTCTTT	CASSSTPKDTEAFF
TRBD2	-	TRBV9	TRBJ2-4	TGTGCCAGCAGCGTCCCGGGTTCTAGCGGGCTAAGCGTTCAGTACTTC	CASSVPGSSGLSVQYF
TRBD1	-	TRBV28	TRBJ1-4	TGTGCCAGCAGTTTATCGGACAGGGGGCTTAGTAATGAAAAACTGTTTTTT	CASSLSDRGLSNEKLFF
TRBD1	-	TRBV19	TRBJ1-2	TGTGCCAGTAGTCCCGGGACAGGATGGAACTATGGCTACACCTTC	CASSPGTGWNYGYTF
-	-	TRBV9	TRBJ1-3	TGTGCCGGCAGCGCAGTCGCGGGGACTTACTCTGGAAACACCATATATTTT	CAGSAVAGTYSGNTIYF
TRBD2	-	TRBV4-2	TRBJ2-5	TGTGCCAGCAGCCAAGATAGCGGGGGGGCCGGTGAGACCCAGTACTTC	CASSQDSGGAGETQYF
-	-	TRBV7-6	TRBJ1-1	TGTGCCAGCAGCTTAGTGGGAAACAGGGCCACGAAAATCATGAACACTGAAGCTTTCTTT	CASSLVGNRATKIMNTEAFF
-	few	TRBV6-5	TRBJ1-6	TGTGCCAGCAGCCAAACAAATTCACCCCTCCACTTT	CASSQTNSPLHF
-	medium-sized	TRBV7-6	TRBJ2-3	TGTGCCAGCAGCGAAACAGCTTCGGATACGCAGTATTTT	CASSETASDTQYF
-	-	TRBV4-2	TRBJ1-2	TGTGCCAGCAGCTTTTCAGTCCCGAAAGAGGGTTCCCCCTATGGCTACACCTTC	CASSFSVPKEGSPYGYTF
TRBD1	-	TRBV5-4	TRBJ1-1	TGTGCCAGCAGCTACAAACAGGGGGGCACTGAAGCTTTCTTT	CASSYKQGGTEAFF
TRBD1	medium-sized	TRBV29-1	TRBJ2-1	TGCAGCGTTGAAGGGACAGGGTATGTGGATGAGCAGTTCTTC	CSVEGTGYVDEQFF
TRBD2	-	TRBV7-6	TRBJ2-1	TGTGCCAGCAGCTTAGCGTCTAGCGGGGGAAATGAGCAGTTCTTC	CASSLASSGGNEQFF
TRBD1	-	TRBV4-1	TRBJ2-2	TGTGCCAGCAGCCAAGTTCAGGGGGCAGAGACCGGGGAGCTGTTTTTT	CASSQVQGAETGELFF
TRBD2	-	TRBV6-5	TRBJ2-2	TGTGCCAGCATTAATAGCGGGGGGCTCACCGGGGAGCTGTTTTTT	CASINSGGLTGELFF
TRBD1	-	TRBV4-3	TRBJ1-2	TGCGCCAGCAGCCAAGCGACGGACAGGGCGGATGGCTACACCTTC	CASSQATDRADGYTF
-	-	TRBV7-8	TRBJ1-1	TGTGCCAGCAGCTTAGAGACAGAGACCATGAACACTGAAGCTTTCTTT	CASSLETETMNTEAFF
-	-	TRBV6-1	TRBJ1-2	TGTGCCAGCAGTGGCGGGGCCCCCTGGGCCTATGGCTACACCTTC	CASSGGAPWAYGYTF
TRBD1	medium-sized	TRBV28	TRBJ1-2	TGTGCCAGCAGTTTGATCGGGACAGACACTTATGGCTACACCTTC	CASSLIGTDTYGYTF
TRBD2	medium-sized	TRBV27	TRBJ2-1	TGTGCCAGCAGTCCCCTACCCGGGGGGGGTTCCAATGAGCAGTTCTTC	CASSPLPGGGSNEQFF
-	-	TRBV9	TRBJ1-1	TGTGCCAGCAGCTTACGGAGGAACACTGAAGCTTTCTTT	CASSLRRNTEAFF
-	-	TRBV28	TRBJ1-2	TGTGCCAGCAGTCGTAACAGCAGACCTAACTATGGCTACACCTTC	CASSRNSRPNYGYTF
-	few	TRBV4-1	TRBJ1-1	TGCGCCAGCAGCCAGGATATCGGGTCTGAAGCTTTCTTT	CASSQDIGSEAFF
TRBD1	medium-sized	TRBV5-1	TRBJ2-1	TGCGCCAGCAGCGCCGGGACAGGGGCCCCGAATGAGCAGTTCTTC	CASSAGTGAPNEQFF
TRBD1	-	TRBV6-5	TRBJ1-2	TGTGCCACGTCCGGGACAGAGACTAACTATGGCTACACCTTC	CATSGTETNYGYTF
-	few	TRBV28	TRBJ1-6	TGTGCCAGCAGTTTATGGACCGTGGGGCCGAGGAAGCATTCACCCCTCCACTTT	CASSLWTVGPRKHSPLHF
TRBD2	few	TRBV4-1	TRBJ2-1	TGCGCCAGCAGCCAAGGGGGACTAGCCGCTGGGGGGCAGTTCTTC	CASSQGGLAAGGQFF
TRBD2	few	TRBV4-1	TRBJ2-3	TGCGCCAGCAGCCAAAACAGCGGGGGGGGCACAGATACGCAGTATTTT	CASSQNSGGGTDTQYF